Listed below are T cell receptor beta chains from one sample, sequenced in a study of Graves' ophthalmopathy and Graves' hyperthyroidism. TCRdb re-called the multiplex PCR reads through MiXCR, storing one row per CDR3 protein. Of hundreds of thousands of distinct CDR3 sequences in the sample, approximately 22% were seen once. The sequenced material came from peripheral blood. These receptors all stem from a woman younger than 30 with stable Graves' hyperthyroidism. Some clones in this sample may be carry-over from other donors' samples. The CDR3 runs from the conserved cysteine through the conserved F or W. D genes are given only for firm matches. The size of a clone is reported for some rows only, either as once, few or many, or as a class for expanded clones.

CDR3 protein | CDR3 DNA | D gene | J gene | clone size | V gene
CAIRERGQSNTEAFF | TGTGCCATCAGAGAAAGGGGACAATCGAACACTGAAGCTTTCTTT | - | TRBJ1-1 | many | TRBV10-3
CASGTINYGYTF | TGTGCCAGCGGGACAATAAACTATGGCTACACCTTC | - | TRBJ1-2 | - | TRBV6-1
CASSHNLGTRGVVETQYF | TGTGCCAGCAGCCATAATCTAGGGACTAGAGGTGTCGTGGAGACCCAGTACTTC | TRBD2 | TRBJ2-5 | few | TRBV14
CASSFRDRGPQETQYF | TGTGCCAGCAGCTTCCGGGACAGGGGACCTCAAGAGACCCAGTACTTC | TRBD1 | TRBJ2-5 | many | TRBV7-6
CAWRDRGLGTEAFF | TGTGCCTGGAGGGACAGGGGGTTAGGCACTGAAGCTTTCTTT | TRBD1 | TRBJ1-1 | few | TRBV30
CASSQGAWNSPLHF | TGTGCCAGCAGTCAGGGGGCATGGAATTCACCCCTCCACTTT | TRBD1 | TRBJ1-6 | many | TRBV25-1
CSARDPGLAGTDTQYF | TGCAGTGCTAGAGATCCCGGACTAGCGGGCACAGATACGCAGTATTTT | TRBD2 | TRBJ2-3 | few | TRBV20-1
CASSQGTSGAQTQYF | TGCGCCAGCAGCCAAGGGACTAGCGGGGCCCAGACCCAGTACTTC | TRBD2 | TRBJ2-5 | - | TRBV4-1
CASSQFLDTEAFF | TGTGCCAGCAGCCAATTTTTGGACACTGAAGCTTTCTTT | - | TRBJ1-1 | many | TRBV27
CASGLGAHQETQYF | TGTGCTAGTGGTTTGGGAGCCCACCAAGAGACCCAGTACTTC | - | TRBJ2-5 | many | TRBV12-5
CASLLTGGGEQYF | TGTGCCAGCCTACTTACGGGCGGTGGGGAGCAGTACTTC | - | TRBJ2-7 | - | TRBV28
CASSLSGSDYEQYF | TGTGCCAGCAGTTTAAGTGGGTCCGACTACGAGCAGTACTTC | - | TRBJ2-7 | - | TRBV12-3/TRBV12-4
CASSGRTNYGYTF | TGTGCCAGCAGTGGCCGGACAAACTATGGCTACACCTTC | - | TRBJ1-2 | many | TRBV2
CSVGTGRETQYF | TGCAGCGTAGGGACAGGTCGAGAGACCCAGTACTTC | TRBD1 | TRBJ2-5 | once | TRBV29-1
CAWSPRTGSTFF | TGTGCCTGGAGTCCCCGGACAGGCTCGACTTTCTTT | TRBD1 | TRBJ1-1 | - | TRBV30
CARGGGRTEAFF | TGTGCCCGAGGGGGGGGCAGGACTGAAGCTTTCTTT | - | TRBJ1-1 | - | TRBV30
CASQDRDHQPQHF | TGTGCCAGCCAGGACAGGGATCATCAGCCCCAGCATTTT | TRBD1 | TRBJ1-5 | many | TRBV2
CASSIQGGNTEAFF | TGTGCCAGCTCCATCCAGGGTGGGAACACTGAAGCTTTCTTT | - | TRBJ1-1 | - | TRBV18
CASTKTSARNTGELFF | TGTGCCAGCACGAAAACCTCAGCTCGGAACACCGGGGAGCTGTTTTTT | - | TRBJ2-2 | many | TRBV2
CASSPEGSVGNTEAFF | TGTGCCAGCAGCCCCGAGGGTTCAGTGGGGAACACTGAAGCTTTCTTT | - | TRBJ1-1 | - | TRBV13
CASSEGLGGNQPQHF | TGTGCCAGCAGTGAGGGTCTTGGAGGCAATCAGCCCCAGCATTTT | - | TRBJ1-5 | many | TRBV6-1
CASSEQPRTDTQYF | TGTGCCAGCAGTGAACAGCCCCGCACAGATACGCAGTATTTT | - | TRBJ2-3 | - | TRBV6-1
CASSLGSEPYEQYF | TGTGCCAGCAGCTTGGGCAGCGAACCCTACGAGCAGTACTTC | - | TRBJ2-7 | many | TRBV7-9
CSALANYGYTF | TGCAGCGCCTTGGCTAACTATGGCTACACCTTC | - | TRBJ1-2 | many | TRBV29-1
CASRPTQSRSGYTF | TGTGCCAGTAGACCGACTCAATCCAGGTCAGGCTACACCTTC | - | TRBJ1-2 | - | TRBV19
CASSLDHGPNQPQHF | TGTGCCAGCAGTTTAGATCACGGGCCCAATCAGCCCCAGCATTTT | - | TRBJ1-5 | many | TRBV12-3/TRBV12-4
CASSSQGQTNYGYTF | TGTGCCAGCAGCTCCCAGGGACAGACGAACTATGGCTACACCTTC | TRBD1 | TRBJ1-2 | many | TRBV12-3/TRBV12-4
CASSPTIRGTEAFF | TGTGCCAGCAGCCCGACGATCCGGGGCACTGAAGCTTTCTTT | - | TRBJ1-1 | many | TRBV7-9
CASSGTRGEQYF | TGTGCCAGCAGTGGGACCCGGGGGGAGCAGTACTTC | - | TRBJ2-7 | - | TRBV2
CASSASDRGQYEQYF | TGTGCCAGCAGTGCAAGCGACAGGGGTCAGTACGAGCAGTACTTC | TRBD1 | TRBJ2-7 | - | TRBV6-1
CASSFGAASTYEQYF | TGTGCCAGCAGTTTCGGGGCAGCGTCCACCTACGAGCAGTACTTC | - | TRBJ2-7 | many | TRBV12-3/TRBV12-4
CASSFTSGDPYEQYF | TGTGCCAGCAGTTTTACCAGCGGGGATCCCTACGAGCAGTACTTC | TRBD2 | TRBJ2-7 | many | TRBV28
CASADGTMAANVLTF | TGTGCCAGCGCCGACGGGACAATGGCGGCCAACGTCCTGACTTTC | - | TRBJ2-6 | - | TRBV19
CASRSFADYSNQPQHF | TGTGCCAGCAGGTCTTTCGCAGATTATAGCAATCAGCCCCAGCATTTT | - | TRBJ1-5 | - | TRBV28
CASSFPQRTGLENIQYF | TGTGCCAGCAGCTTCCCCCAGCGGACAGGTTTGGAAAACATTCAGTACTTC | TRBD1 | TRBJ2-4 | many | TRBV7-9
CAISLRESTEAFF | TGTGCCATCAGTCTTCGGGAATCCACTGAAGCTTTCTTT | - | TRBJ1-1 | - | TRBV10-3
CATRRLDTGELFF | TGTGCCACCAGACGACTAGACACCGGGGAGCTGTTTTTT | - | TRBJ2-2 | many | TRBV10-3
CASSSGHSVNSGANVLTF | TGTGCCAGCAGCTCCGGACATTCCGTCAACTCTGGGGCCAACGTCCTGACTTTC | - | TRBJ2-6 | many | TRBV27
CASSSGQLMNTGAFF | TGTGCCAGCTCATCGGGACAGCTAATGAACACTGGAGCTTTCTTT | TRBD1 | TRBJ1-1 | - | TRBV18
CASSWDMNTEAFF | TGTGCCAGCAGCTGGGACATGAACACTGAAGCTTTCTTT | - | TRBJ1-1 | many | TRBV14
CASTPATGRSNQPQHF | TGTGCCAGCACCCCGGCCACAGGTCGTAGCAATCAGCCCCAGCATTTT | - | TRBJ1-5 | many | TRBV28
CASKVTGAEGYTF | TGTGCCAGCAAGGTTACGGGGGCGGAAGGCTACACCTTC | - | TRBJ1-2 | - | TRBV2
CASSLGTLEQYF | TGTGCCAGCAGCTTAGGGACATTGGAGCAGTACTTC | - | TRBJ2-7 | many | TRBV13
CASSYSISGTMNTEAFF | TGTGCCAGCAGTTACTCTATATCAGGGACTATGAACACTGAAGCTTTCTTT | - | TRBJ1-1 | many | TRBV6-5
CSAPPGDSRTEAFF | TGCAGTGCTCCGCCAGGGGACAGTAGGACTGAAGCTTTCTTT | TRBD1 | TRBJ1-1 | - | TRBV20-1
CASTGRPRSYTF | TGTGCCAGCACAGGCCGCCCGAGGAGCTACACCTTC | - | TRBJ1-2 | many | TRBV12-3/TRBV12-4
CASTPGGGRTEAFF | TGTGCCAGCACTCCGGGGGGGGGCAGGACTGAAGCTTTCTTT | - | TRBJ1-1 | many | TRBV6-5
CASRRIGTSGRVADYEQYF | TGTGCCAGCAGACGGATAGGGACTAGCGGGAGGGTCGCGGACTACGAGCAGTACTTC | TRBD2 | TRBJ2-7 | many | TRBV6-5
CASSPMTGRTEAFF | TGCGCCAGCAGCCCAATGACAGGGCGTACTGAAGCTTTCTTT | TRBD1 | TRBJ1-1 | few | TRBV4-1
CSASEGTYEQYF | TGCAGTGCTAGTGAGGGAACCTACGAGCAGTACTTC | - | TRBJ2-7 | many | TRBV20-1
CASSLEQPQYF | TGTGCCAGCAGCTTAGAACAGCCCCAGTACTTC | - | TRBJ2-5 | many | TRBV7-9
CASSPRKPNTGELFF | TGTGCCAGCAGCCCACGGAAGCCGAACACCGGGGAGCTGTTTTTT | - | TRBJ2-2 | many | TRBV11-2
CASSLRNRAENTGELFF | TGCGCCAGCAGCTTAAGAAACAGGGCCGAGAACACCGGGGAGCTGTTTTTT | - | TRBJ2-2 | few | TRBV5-1